This is a list of T cell receptor beta chains from one sample in a study of blood T cell repertoires in COVID-19. Clones were sequenced by immunoSEQ multiplex PCR, and TCRdb holds only the in-frame ones, with some missing. This table holds 200,000 to 250,000 clones, under 90% found once. The sample comprised peripheral blood. Receptors were obtained from a woman older than 75 with acute or convalescent COVID-19. The CDR3 runs from the conserved cysteine through the conserved F or W. Fields, in order: D gene, J gene, V gene, CDR3 length, clone size, CDR3 protein, CDR3 DNA. D genes are given only for firm matches. Rows may omit the clone size; those that give it use once, few, many or a size class.

TRBD2 | TRBJ2-3 | TRBV10-2 | 16 | NA | CASSVPGTSGSDTQYF | TGCGCCAGCAGTGTCCCCGGGACTAGCGGATCAGATACGCAGTATTTT
NA | TRBJ1-6 | TRBV9 | 15 | many | CASSVNPNTNSPLHF | TGTGCCAGCAGCGTAAACCCAAACACAAATTCACCCCTCCACTTT
TRBD2 | TRBJ2-3 | TRBV5-1 | 12 | NA | CASSSLGGSQYF | TGCGCCAGCAGCTCGCTCGGGGGGTCGCAGTATTTT
TRBD2 | TRBJ2-1 | TRBV11-3 | 16 | NA | CASSPLAGLTYNEQFF | TGTGCCAGCAGCCCTCTAGCGGGACTTACCTACAATGAGCAGTTCTTC
NA | TRBJ1-2 | TRBV29-1 | 15 | NA | CSVEDRGANNYGYTF | TGCAGCGTTGAAGATCGCGGAGCGAACAACTATGGCTACACCTTC
NA | TRBJ1-2 | TRBV5-1 | 14 | NA | CASSKTRGGDGYTF | TGCGCCAGCAGCAAGACAAGGGGGGGCGATGGCTACACCTTC
TRBD2 | TRBJ2-1 | TRBV6-4 | 16 | NA | CASSDWASGGRNEQFF | TGTGCCAGCAGTGACTGGGCTAGCGGGGGGCGCAATGAGCAGTTCTTC
NA | TRBJ1-1 | TRBV28 | 17 | NA | CASSIPGAGVLNTEAFF | TGTGCCAGCAGCATCCCTGGGGCGGGGGTCCTGAACACTGAAGCTTTCTTT
NA | TRBJ2-7 | TRBV7-9 | 14 | few | CASSLGSQPYEQYF | TGTGCCAGCAGCTTAGGCAGTCAACCCTACGAGCAGTACTTC
TRBD2 | TRBJ2-5 | TRBV7-6 | 13 | NA | CASSLSGAETQYF | TGTGCCAGCAGCTTAAGCGGGGCTGAGACCCAGTACTTC
TRBD2 | TRBJ2-3 | TRBV11-2 | 16 | NA | CASSLKVGGGPDTQYF | TGTGCCAGCAGCTTAAAGGTGGGGGGGGGACCAGATACGCAGTATTTT
NA | TRBJ1-1 | TRBV12-3/TRBV12-4 | 13 | NA | CASRKGEVGEAFF | TGTGCCAGCCGTAAAGGGGAGGTCGGTGAAGCTTTCTTT
NA | TRBJ1-1 | TRBV27 | 16 | NA | CASRPHFRDVNTEAFF | TGTGCCAGCAGACCACACTTCCGGGATGTGAACACTGAAGCTTTCTTT
NA | TRBJ1-4 | TRBV4-3 | 16 | NA | CASSQDLPRVTEKLFF | TGCGCCAGCAGCCAAGATTTGCCCCGGGTAACTGAAAAACTGTTTTTT
NA | TRBJ2-3 | TRBV11-3 | 12 | few | CASSFAGDTQYF | TGTGCCAGCAGCTTTGCGGGGGATACGCAGTATTTT
TRBD2 | TRBJ2-5 | TRBV4-1 | 16 | NA | CASSPGGARGAETQYF | TGCGCCAGCAGCCCTGGGGGGGCGCGGGGGGCAGAGACCCAGTACTTC
NA | TRBJ1-6 | TRBV3-1/TRBV3-2 | 14 | NA | CASSPRDLNSPLHF | TGTGCCAGCAGCCCCCGGGACTTAAATTCACCCCTCCACTTT
NA | TRBJ1-2 | TRBV5-6 | 13 | NA | CASSLGQISPGIF | TGTGCCAGCAGCTTGGGGCAGATCAGCCCAGGGATCTTC
TRBD1 | TRBJ1-6 | TRBV18 | 13 | NA | CASLGQGNSPLHF | TGTGCCAGCTTGGGACAGGGAAATTCACCCCTCCACTTT
NA | TRBJ2-5 | TRBV6-1 | 13 | NA | CASSEGGRWSQYF | TGTGCCAGCAGTGAAGGGGGGCGCTGGTCCCAGTACTTC
NA | TRBJ1-1 | TRBV7-9 | 15 | NA | CASSPRTKPNTEAFF | TGTGCCAGCAGCCCCCGCACTAAACCAAACACTGAAGCTTTCTTT
TRBD1 | TRBJ1-5 | TRBV6-5 | 15 | NA | CASRRQGWGNQPQHF | TGTGCCAGCAGGCGACAGGGTTGGGGCAATCAGCCCCAGCATTTT
NA | TRBJ2-3 | TRBV24-1 | 16 | NA | CATSDRDTSSTDTQYF | TGTGCCACCAGTGACCGGGACACCTCTAGCACAGATACGCAGTATTTT
NA | TRBJ2-1 | TRBV24-1 | 15 | NA | CATSAPGADNNEQFF | TGTGCCACCAGTGCCCCAGGGGCCGATAACAATGAGCAGTTCTTC
NA | TRBJ1-2 | TRBV5-6 | 16 | NA | CASSSAPTARVYGYTF | TGTGCCAGCAGCTCCGCTCCAACAGCCAGAGTCTATGGCTACACCTTC
TRBD1 | TRBJ1-5 | TRBV24-1 | 13 | NA | CATSRDRGQPQHF | TGTGCCACCTCCCGGGACAGGGGACAGCCCCAGCATTTT
TRBD1 | TRBJ1-4 | TRBV19 | 18 | NA | CASSTPGTGYHLNEKLFF | TGTGCCAGTAGTACCCCCGGGACAGGATATCACCTTAATGAAAAACTGTTTTTT
NA | TRBJ2-3 | TRBV7-6 | 15 | NA | CASRGTVSLTDTQYF | TGTGCCAGCAGAGGGACTGTATCCCTCACAGATACGCAGTATTTT
TRBD1 | TRBJ2-5 | TRBV5-6 | 13 | NA | CASSATGLETQYF | TGTGCCAGCAGCGCGACAGGGTTAGAGACCCAGTACTTC